The 2 T cell receptor beta chains listed next were all sequenced from one sample in a study of vaccination effects on CD4 cells after COVID-19. These receptors have no identified antigens. Ahead of sequencing, the ViraFEST assay grew antigen-specific CD4+ T cells using viral peptide pools. Upon completion of more than eight days in culture, CD4+ T cells were isolated. Neither prior SARS-CoV-2 infection nor positive nucleocapsid antibodies were present in the vaccine recipients. Assay: immunoSEQ multiplex PCR; the TCRdb copy retains only in-frame clones and omits some. The repertoire holds some 52,000 clones, with nearly 80% as singletons. The sample here was CD4+ T cells from PBMCs cultured with HCoV-OC43 spike peptides, taken before COVID-19 vaccination. Subset described: HCoV-OC43 spike overlapping peptide pool stimulation. These receptors came from a human donor who received a COVID-19 vaccine.

The rearrangement uses TRBV7-3 and TRBJ2-5, with TRBD2 matching over 9 bases. Unmatched junction bases numbered 1, after V lost 2 bases and J lost 3 bases. The V gene's germline CDR1 is SGHTA and CDR2 FQGTGA. This CDR3 has 14 amino acids. The CDR3 sequence: CASSLSSGEETQYF. The CDR3 DNA is TGTGCCAGCAGCTTATCTAGCGGGGAAGAGACCCAGTACTTC.

There are a few counts of this clone. The V and J genes are TRBV19 and TRBJ1-5, with D tentatively TRBD1 (5 bases). Germline V gives CDR1 LNHDA, CDR2 SQIVND (reference sequence). Trimming took 4 bases from V and 7 from J, leaving 11 bases between them. The CDR3 covers 13 residues. In DNA form, the CDR3 reads TGTGCCAGTAGTACCCAGGGCGGACAGCCCCAGCATTTT. Its translation: CASSTQGGQPQHF.